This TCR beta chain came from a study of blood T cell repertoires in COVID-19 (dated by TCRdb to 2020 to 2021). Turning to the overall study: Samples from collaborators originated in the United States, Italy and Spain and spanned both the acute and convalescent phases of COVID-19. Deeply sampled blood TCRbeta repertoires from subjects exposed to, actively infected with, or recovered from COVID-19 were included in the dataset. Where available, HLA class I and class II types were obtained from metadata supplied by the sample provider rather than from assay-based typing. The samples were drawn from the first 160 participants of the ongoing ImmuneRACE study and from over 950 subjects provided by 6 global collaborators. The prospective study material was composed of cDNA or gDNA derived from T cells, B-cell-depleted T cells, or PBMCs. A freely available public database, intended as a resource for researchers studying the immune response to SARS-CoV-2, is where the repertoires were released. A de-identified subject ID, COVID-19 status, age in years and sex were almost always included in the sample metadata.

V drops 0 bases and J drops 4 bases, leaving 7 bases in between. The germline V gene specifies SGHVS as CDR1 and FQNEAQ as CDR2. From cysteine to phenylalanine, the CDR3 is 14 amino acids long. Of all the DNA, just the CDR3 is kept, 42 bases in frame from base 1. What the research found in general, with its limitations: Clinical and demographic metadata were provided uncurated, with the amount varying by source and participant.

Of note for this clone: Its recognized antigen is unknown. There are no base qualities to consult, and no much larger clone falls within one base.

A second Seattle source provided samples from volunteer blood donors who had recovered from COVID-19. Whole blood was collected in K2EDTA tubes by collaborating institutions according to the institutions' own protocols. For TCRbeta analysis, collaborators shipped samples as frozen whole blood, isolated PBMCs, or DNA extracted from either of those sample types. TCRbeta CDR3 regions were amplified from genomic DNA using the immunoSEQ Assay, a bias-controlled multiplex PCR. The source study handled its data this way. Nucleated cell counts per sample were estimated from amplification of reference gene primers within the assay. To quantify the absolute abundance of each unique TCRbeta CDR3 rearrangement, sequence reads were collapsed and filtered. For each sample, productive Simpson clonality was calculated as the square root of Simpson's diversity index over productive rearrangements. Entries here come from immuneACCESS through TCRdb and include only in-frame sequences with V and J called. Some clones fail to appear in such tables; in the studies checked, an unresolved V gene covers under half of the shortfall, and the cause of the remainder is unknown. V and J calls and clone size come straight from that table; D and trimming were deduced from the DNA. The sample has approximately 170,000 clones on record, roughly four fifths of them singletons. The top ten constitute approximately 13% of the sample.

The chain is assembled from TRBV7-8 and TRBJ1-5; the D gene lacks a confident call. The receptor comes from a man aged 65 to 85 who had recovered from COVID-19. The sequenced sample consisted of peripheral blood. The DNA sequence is TGTGCCAGCAGCTTAGCGCAGGCTAATCAGCCCCAGCATTTT. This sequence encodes CASSLAQANQPQHF.